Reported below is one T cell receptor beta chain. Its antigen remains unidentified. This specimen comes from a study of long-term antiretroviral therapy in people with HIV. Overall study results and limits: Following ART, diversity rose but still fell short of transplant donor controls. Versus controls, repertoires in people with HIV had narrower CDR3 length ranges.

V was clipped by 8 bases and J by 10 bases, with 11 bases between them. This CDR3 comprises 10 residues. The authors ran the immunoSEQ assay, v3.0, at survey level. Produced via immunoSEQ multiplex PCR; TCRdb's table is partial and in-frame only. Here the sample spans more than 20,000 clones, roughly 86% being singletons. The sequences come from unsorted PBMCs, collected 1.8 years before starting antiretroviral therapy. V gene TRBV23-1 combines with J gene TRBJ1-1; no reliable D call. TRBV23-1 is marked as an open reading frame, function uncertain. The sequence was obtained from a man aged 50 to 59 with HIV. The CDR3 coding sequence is TGCGCCAGCTCGGAGGAGGGAGCTTTCTTT. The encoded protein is CASSEEGAFF.